This is a list of T cell receptor beta chains from one sample in a study of vaccination effects on CD4 cells after COVID-19. Their cognate antigens are unknown. Repertoires were generated with immunoSEQ multiplex PCR, while TCRdb's copy carries only in-frame clones and drops some. The table lists about 57,000 clones, just under 80% of them singletons. The material sequenced was CD4+ T cells from PBMCs cultured without peptide, taken after COVID-19 vaccination. These receptors were collected from a human donor who received a COVID-19 vaccine. CDR3s include the opening cysteine and the closing phenylalanine or tryptophan. The D gene is left open where the match is weak. Where a row states a size, it is once, few, many or the class of an expanded clone; other rows omit it.

d_call: TRBD1; clone_size: NA; j_call: TRBJ1-2; v_call: TRBV30; cdr3_nt: TGTGCCTGCCGTAAGGACAGGGTCGGTGGCTACACCTTC; cdr3_aa: CACRKDRVGGYTF
d_call: TRBD1; clone_size: NA; j_call: TRBJ1-4; v_call: TRBV6-6; cdr3_nt: TGTGCCAGCAGTCAAAAGAGCCACGGGACAGGGAGTGAAAAACTGTTTTTT; cdr3_aa: CASSQKSHGTGSEKLFF
d_call: NA; clone_size: once; j_call: TRBJ1-1; v_call: TRBV5-1; cdr3_nt: TGCGCCAGCAGCTTGAGGCAGGGACGATCAACTGAAGCTTTCTTT; cdr3_aa: CASSLRQGRSTEAFF
d_call: TRBD2; clone_size: NA; j_call: TRBJ2-1; v_call: TRBV12-3/TRBV12-4; cdr3_nt: TGTGCCAGCAGTTTAATAAGCGGGGGCGGGCAGTTCTTC; cdr3_aa: CASSLISGGGQFF
d_call: NA; clone_size: few; j_call: TRBJ2-1; v_call: TRBV11-2; cdr3_nt: TGTGCCAGCAGCTTAGACTTACTTGGCCCCTACAATGAGCAGTTCTTC; cdr3_aa: CASSLDLLGPYNEQFF
d_call: NA; clone_size: NA; j_call: TRBJ2-1; v_call: TRBV29-1; cdr3_nt: TGCAGCGTTGCTGCGTTTCAAGTCAATGAGCAGTTCTTC; cdr3_aa: CSVAAFQVNEQFF
d_call: TRBD1; clone_size: NA; j_call: TRBJ1-1; v_call: TRBV12-3/TRBV12-4; cdr3_nt: TGTGCCAGCAGCCTGCAGGGGGGGGAAGCTTTCTTT; cdr3_aa: CASSLQGGEAFF
d_call: NA; clone_size: NA; j_call: TRBJ1-2; v_call: TRBV28; cdr3_nt: TGTGCCAGCAGGACCGACAGAAACTATGGCTACACCTTC; cdr3_aa: CASRTDRNYGYTF
d_call: TRBD2; clone_size: NA; j_call: TRBJ2-7; v_call: TRBV28; cdr3_nt: TGTGCCAGCTCCGGGACTAGCGCATACTACCGTGAGCAGTACTTC; cdr3_aa: CASSGTSAYYREQYF
d_call: NA; clone_size: NA; j_call: TRBJ2-7; v_call: TRBV19; cdr3_nt: TGTGCCAGTAGTATTCGACTCACCTCCTACGAGCAGTACTTC; cdr3_aa: CASSIRLTSYEQYF
d_call: NA; clone_size: once; j_call: TRBJ1-1; v_call: TRBV5-6; cdr3_nt: TGTGCCAGCAGCTTCGCCCGGACTGAAGCTTTCTTT; cdr3_aa: CASSFARTEAFF
d_call: TRBD2; clone_size: NA; j_call: TRBJ2-5; v_call: TRBV15; cdr3_nt: TGTGCCACCAGCAGGTATAGCGGGGGGCAAGAGACCCAGTACTTC; cdr3_aa: CATSRYSGGQETQYF
d_call: NA; clone_size: NA; j_call: TRBJ1-4; v_call: TRBV2; cdr3_nt: TGTGCCAGCAGTGACAGGGGACAAACTAATGAAAAACTGTTTTTT; cdr3_aa: CASSDRGQTNEKLFF
d_call: NA; clone_size: NA; j_call: TRBJ1-2; v_call: TRBV6-5; cdr3_nt: TGTGCCAGCAGTTACTCAGGGGGAAGTTACTATGGCTACACCTTC; cdr3_aa: CASSYSGGSYYGYTF
d_call: TRBD1; clone_size: NA; j_call: TRBJ1-2; v_call: TRBV18; cdr3_nt: TGTGCCAACGCGCGGGGGACAGATTATGGCTACACCTTC; cdr3_aa: CANARGTDYGYTF
d_call: TRBD2; clone_size: NA; j_call: TRBJ2-3; v_call: TRBV19; cdr3_nt: TGTGCCAGTAGTCAAAGACTAGCGGGGGGATTCTTAGGGCAGTATTTT; cdr3_aa: CASSQRLAGGFLGQYF
d_call: NA; clone_size: few; j_call: TRBJ1-1; v_call: TRBV5-1; cdr3_nt: TGCGCCAGCAGCTTGGCCTCGGGGGCGCCCACTGAAGCTTTCTTT; cdr3_aa: CASSLASGAPTEAFF
d_call: TRBD2; clone_size: NA; j_call: TRBJ2-3; v_call: TRBV4-3; cdr3_nt: TGCGCCAGCAGCCAAGACTCGGGACTAAGACGTTCTAGCACAGATACGCAGTATTTT; cdr3_aa: CASSQDSGLRRSSTDTQYF
d_call: NA; clone_size: NA; j_call: TRBJ2-4; v_call: TRBV19; cdr3_nt: TGTGCCAGTAGTCCTGGCTCGGCGAGCATTCAGTACTTC; cdr3_aa: CASSPGSASIQYF
d_call: NA; clone_size: NA; j_call: TRBJ2-1; v_call: TRBV6-1; cdr3_nt: TGTGCCAGCAGTGACCGGGCTATTCACAATGAGCAGTTCTTC; cdr3_aa: CASSDRAIHNEQFF
d_call: NA; clone_size: NA; j_call: TRBJ1-6; v_call: TRBV5-4; cdr3_nt: TGTGCCAGCAGCCTTGAAAGAAGGGGTTCACCCCTCCACTTT; cdr3_aa: CASSLERRGSPLHF
d_call: TRBD2; clone_size: NA; j_call: TRBJ2-3; v_call: TRBV5-1; cdr3_nt: TGCGCCAGCAGCTTGGTCCGCGCGGGAGGGAGCACAGATACGCAGTATTTT; cdr3_aa: CASSLVRAGGSTDTQYF
d_call: NA; clone_size: once; j_call: TRBJ1-6; v_call: TRBV2; cdr3_nt: TGTGCCAGCAGTGAACTCAGGGTCTATAATTCACCCCTCCACTTT; cdr3_aa: CASSELRVYNSPLHF
d_call: NA; clone_size: few; j_call: TRBJ1-1; v_call: TRBV7-2; cdr3_nt: TGTGCCAGCAGCTTCGGCATGGGGAACACTGAAGCTTTCTTT; cdr3_aa: CASSFGMGNTEAFF
d_call: NA; clone_size: NA; j_call: TRBJ2-6; v_call: TRBV3-1/TRBV3-2; cdr3_nt: TGTGCCAGCAGTCCCAGGCCGTCTGGGGCCAACGTCCTGACTTTC; cdr3_aa: CASSPRPSGANVLTF
d_call: TRBD1; clone_size: NA; j_call: TRBJ2-7; v_call: TRBV15; cdr3_nt: TGTGCCACCAGGCGAGGACAGGGGGTGGCCTACGAGCAGTACTTC; cdr3_aa: CATRRGQGVAYEQYF
d_call: NA; clone_size: NA; j_call: TRBJ2-5; v_call: TRBV6-1; cdr3_nt: TGTGCCAGCAGTGCCCTAATCGGGGGCGGCCAAGAGACCCAGTACTTC; cdr3_aa: CASSALIGGGQETQYF
d_call: TRBD2; clone_size: NA; j_call: TRBJ2-5; v_call: TRBV30; cdr3_nt: TGTGCCTGGAGTGTAGGCTTGACTAGCGGGAGCGGGGACCAGTACTTC; cdr3_aa: CAWSVGLTSGSGDQYF
d_call: NA; clone_size: NA; j_call: TRBJ1-2; v_call: TRBV25-1; cdr3_nt: TGTGCCAGCAGTGAATGGATAGGGAGAAACTATGGCTACACCTTC; cdr3_aa: CASSEWIGRNYGYTF
d_call: NA; clone_size: NA; j_call: TRBJ2-7; v_call: TRBV4-1; cdr3_nt: TGCGCCAGCAGCCAACTCTCACAGGGTCGGAACGAGCAGTACTTC; cdr3_aa: CASSQLSQGRNEQYF
d_call: TRBD1; clone_size: NA; j_call: TRBJ1-1; v_call: TRBV7-9; cdr3_nt: TGTGCCAGCAGCCGCCCGGAGGGGGCTGCTGAAGCTTTCTTT; cdr3_aa: CASSRPEGAAEAFF
d_call: TRBD1; clone_size: NA; j_call: TRBJ1-2; v_call: TRBV5-5; cdr3_nt: TGTGCCAGCAGCTTACAGGGGGCGCGGAGCTACACCTTC; cdr3_aa: CASSLQGARSYTF
d_call: TRBD1; clone_size: once; j_call: TRBJ2-7; v_call: TRBV5-4; cdr3_nt: TGTGCCAGCAGCCCAGGACAGGGTAGTATAGGCGAGCAGTACTTC; cdr3_aa: CASSPGQGSIGEQYF
d_call: NA; clone_size: NA; j_call: TRBJ2-2; v_call: TRBV3-1/TRBV3-2; cdr3_nt: TGTGCCAGCAGCCAATCGGAGGTCGGGGAGCTGTTTTTT; cdr3_aa: CASSQSEVGELFF
d_call: TRBD2; clone_size: NA; j_call: TRBJ2-1; v_call: TRBV7-8; cdr3_nt: TGTGCCAGCAGCTTAATAGCGGGGACTTCCTACAATGAGCAGTTCTTC; cdr3_aa: CASSLIAGTSYNEQFF
d_call: NA; clone_size: NA; j_call: TRBJ1-2; v_call: TRBV19; cdr3_nt: TGTGCCAGTAGTATAGGCGGCCGACCCTATGGCTACACCTTC; cdr3_aa: CASSIGGRPYGYTF
d_call: NA; clone_size: NA; j_call: TRBJ1-1; v_call: TRBV28; cdr3_nt: TGTGCCAGCAGTCTCCGGACAGCCCGGAAGGCTTTCTTT; cdr3_aa: CASSLRTARKAFF
d_call: TRBD2; clone_size: NA; j_call: TRBJ2-5; v_call: TRBV6-5; cdr3_nt: TGTGCCAGCAGTCCGCCGGGGGGGGCAGGGGAGACCCAGTACTTC; cdr3_aa: CASSPPGGAGETQYF
d_call: NA; clone_size: NA; j_call: TRBJ2-2; v_call: TRBV7-9; cdr3_nt: TGTGCCAGCAGCTTACTCTCCTCGAGGGGCGGGGAGCTGTTTTTT; cdr3_aa: CASSLLSSRGGELFF
d_call: TRBD1; clone_size: once; j_call: TRBJ1-6; v_call: TRBV5-4; cdr3_nt: TGTGCCAGCAGCTCACAGGGGAATAATTCACCCCTCCACTTT; cdr3_aa: CASSSQGNNSPLHF
d_call: NA; clone_size: NA; j_call: TRBJ2-7; v_call: TRBV4-3; cdr3_nt: TGCGCCAGCAGCCCCGGTTCAGTAGTGACCTACGAGCAGTACTTC; cdr3_aa: CASSPGSVVTYEQYF
d_call: NA; clone_size: NA; j_call: TRBJ2-7; v_call: TRBV5-1; cdr3_nt: TGCGCCAGCAGCCGGGGCCCGAGGGTAGAGGAAGAGCAGTACTTC; cdr3_aa: CASSRGPRVEEEQYF
d_call: NA; clone_size: NA; j_call: TRBJ2-7; v_call: TRBV3-1/TRBV3-2; cdr3_nt: TGTGCCAGCAGCCAAGTAGGCAGGGGTGGTGAGCAGTACTTC; cdr3_aa: CASSQVGRGGEQYF
d_call: TRBD1; clone_size: NA; j_call: TRBJ1-2; v_call: TRBV2; cdr3_nt: TGTGCCAGCTTCCCAGGGGGCTATGGCTACACCTTC; cdr3_aa: CASFPGGYGYTF
d_call: NA; clone_size: once; j_call: TRBJ2-5; v_call: TRBV7-2; cdr3_nt: TGTGCCAGCAGCTCCCGAAGTAGTGGGACCCAGTACTTC; cdr3_aa: CASSSRSSGTQYF